The 30 T cell receptor beta chains below were found in one sample sequenced in a study of T cell changes during pregnancy in multiple sclerosis. The table came from immunoSEQ multiplex PCR; TCRdb's copy has only in-frame clones and leaves some out. The table lists 55,000 to 75,000 clones, about 90% of them singletons. The sample in question was peripheral blood, obtained in the third trimester of pregnancy. The receptor source for this set is a female donor in good health, enrolled as a control in a pregnancy study.

The chain has TRBV7-9 and TRBJ2-5, with 10 bases aligning to TRBD1. Germline assignment: CDR1 SEHNR and CDR2 FQNEAQ (reference sequence). V lost 4 bases to trimming and J lost 5 bases; unmatched junction nucleotides: 10. This CDR3 comprises 16 residues. CDR3 nucleotide sequence: TGTGCCAGCAGCTCACGGGACAGGGGAACGTGGGAGACCCAGTACTTC. Protein product: CASSSRDRGTWETQYF.

The rearrangement joins TRBV18 to TRBJ1-1; D might be TRBD1 (5 bases). Trimming cost V 3 bases and J 1 base, with 15 bases left between them. From germline, CDR1 is KGHSH and CDR2 LQKENI. CDR3 length: 16 amino acids. The CDR3 bases are TGTGCCAGCTCACCCAGCCGGGGGGATGGGAACACTGAAGCTTTCTTT. As protein: CASSPSRGDGNTEAFF.

The genes are TRBV5-1 and TRBJ2-3; no firm D call. This CDR3 has 13 amino acids. Germline values: CDR1 SGHRS, CDR2 YFSETQ. Trimming removed 0 bases at V and 1 base at J, with 3 bases between. The CDR3 is CASSLGGTDTQYF. In nucleotides, the CDR3 is TGCGCCAGCAGCTTGGGCGGCACAGATACGCAGTATTTT.

The chain carries TRBV4-3 and TRBJ1-5, with D possibly TRBD1 on 5 matching bases. Germline assignment: CDR1 LGHNA and CDR2 YSLEER. The CDR3 is made up of 14 amino acids. Trimming left V 4 bases short and J 4 bases short, with 11 bases between. The DNA for the CDR3 is TGCGCCAGCAGCCCTGACAGCTTGAATCAGCCCCAGCATTTT. Protein: CASSPDSLNQPQHF.

The chain has TRBV27 and TRBJ2-4; TRBD1 aligns across 9 bases. The V gene end was trimmed by 6 bases and the J gene end by 1 base; junction bases not matched to a gene: 7. Germline assignment: CDR1 MNHEY and CDR2 SMNVEV (reference sequence). There are 16 residues in the CDR3. CDR3 protein: CASRDTGGAAKNIQYF. Written as DNA, the CDR3 is TGTGCCAGCAGGGACACAGGGGGCGCGGCCAAAAACATTCAGTACTTC.

The rearrangement links TRBV4-2 to TRBJ1-6, with D perhaps TRBD1 (5 bases). The CDR3 runs to 16 residues. The V gene lost 0 bases and the J gene lost 6 bases, with 12 bases spanning the gap. Germline CDR1 LGHNA, CDR2 YNFKEQ. The CDR3 is CASSQERGGFNSPLHF. In DNA, the CDR3 is TGTGCCAGCAGCCAAGAACGGGGGGGGTTTAATTCACCCCTCCACTTT.

V usage is TRBV7-9 and J usage is TRBJ1-1, with TRBD1 identical over 11 bases. The junction had 3 bases not matched to a gene; V was cut back by 2 bases and J by 7 bases. Germline CDR1 and CDR2: SEHNR and FQNEAQ (reference sequence). This CDR3 has 14 residues. The CDR3 DNA reads as TGTGCCAGCAGCTTAAGGGACAGGGGGGTTGAAGCTTTCTTT. Encoded protein: CASSLRDRGVEAFF.

The sample holds one count of this clone. J is TRBJ1-6 and V is TRBV5-1, with a weak D call TRBD1 (5 bases). Trimming stripped 0 bases from V and 9 bases from J, with 10 bases between. The germline gives CDR1 SGHRS, CDR2 YFSETQ. The CDR3 extends over 14 amino acids. CDR3 DNA sequence: TGCGCCAGCAGCTTGGACCAGGGAGGTTCACCCCTCCACTTT. Encoded protein: CASSLDQGGSPLHF.

The chain links TRBV28 to TRBJ1-1, with 8 bases fitting TRBD1. Germline CDR1 MDHEN, CDR2 SYDVKM. The CDR3 spans 18 residues. The J segment lost 0 bases and the V segment lost 6 bases, leaving 15 bases of the junction unmatched. CDR3: CASRGQAPGRSVNTEAFF. The CDR3 nucleotides are TGTGCCAGCAGGGGACAGGCTCCGGGGAGGTCGGTGAACACTGAAGCTTTCTTT.

The V gene is TRBV5-1, the J gene TRBJ1-4; D not certain. V lost 0 bases to trimming and J lost 0 bases, with 15 bases between them. Germline lookup yields CDR1 SGHRS and CDR2 YFSETQ. CDR3 size: 18 residues. CDR3 protein: CASSLGGIRGTTNEKLFF. The CDR3 nucleotides read TGCGCCAGCAGCTTGGGAGGGATTAGAGGAACAACTAATGAAAAACTGTTTTTT.

The chain uses TRBV6-1 and TRBJ2-5; 8 bases map to TRBD2. Germline-derived CDR1 and CDR2 are MNHNS and SASEGT. V shed 3 bases, J shed 4 bases, and the junction held 4 bases outside the gene matches. The CDR3 is 14 residues long. Here the CDR3 reads CASSETGTRETQYF. CDR3 in DNA: TGTGCCAGCAGTGAGACCGGGACTAGAGAGACCCAGTACTTC.

The chain combines TRBV18 with TRBJ2-1; 11 bases match TRBD2. Germline assignment: CDR1 KGHSH and CDR2 LQKENI. V lost 6 bases, J lost 8 bases, and 9 bases stayed unmatched. The CDR3 runs 15 residues. CDR3 sequence reads: CASSLSGGGPDEQFF. The CDR3 nucleotides are TGTGCCAGCTCCCTTAGCGGGGGGGGCCCCGATGAGCAGTTCTTC.

V is TRBV29-1 and J is TRBJ1-2, with 10 bases lining up with TRBD1. Looked up from germline, CDR1 is SQVTM and CDR2 is ANQGSEA. CDR3 length: 13 amino acids. The DNA for the CDR3 is TGCAGTTTCCAGGGACAGGGGTACTATGGCTACACCTTC. Its translation: CSFQGQGYYGYTF.

J is TRBJ2-5 and V is TRBV7-9, with 9 bases matching TRBD1. The germline CDR1 and CDR2 sequences are SEHNR and FQNEAQ (reference sequence). Germline trimming cut 5 bases from V and 4 bases from J; bases unmatched to any gene: 8. The CDR3 totals 15 residues. The CDR3: CASSRGQGGSETQYF. CDR3 bases: TGTGCCAGCAGCCGGGGACAGGGTGGTTCAGAGACCCAGTACTTC.

J is TRBJ1-6 and V is TRBV18; 7 nucleotides line up with TRBD1. Germline V CDR1 and CDR2: KGHSH, LQKENI. V lost 0 bases and J lost 9; bases outside the gene matches: 5. CDR3 length: 15 amino acids. This CDR3 is CASSPPSRGASPLHF. CDR3 nucleotides: TGTGCCAGCTCACCACCGAGCAGGGGGGCTTCACCCCTCCACTTT.

This chain uses TRBV4-3 with TRBJ1-2; tentatively, D is TRBD1 (6 bases). The V gene lost 0 bases and the J gene lost 7 bases, with 18 bases spanning the gap. The CDR3 sequence is 16 residues long. Germline-derived CDR1 and CDR2 are LGHNA and YSLEER. The CDR3 protein is CASSQERTGTLGGYTF. CDR3 DNA sequence: TGCGCCAGCAGCCAAGAAAGAACAGGGACGTTGGGTGGCTACACCTTC.

The chain carries TRBV7-6 and TRBJ2-5, with 10 bases fitting TRBD2. Germline-derived CDR1 and CDR2 are SGHVS and FNYEAQ. The CDR3 runs to 17 residues. The V gene end was trimmed by 0 bases and the J gene end by 5 bases; junction bases not matched to a gene: 9. The CDR3: CASSLARLAGGGETQYF. The CDR3 nucleotides read TGTGCCAGCAGCTTAGCGCGACTAGCGGGCGGCGGGGAGACCCAGTACTTC. The variable domain in full, completed from reference TRBV7-6 and TRBJ2-5, reads GAGVSQSPRYKVTKRGQDVALRCDPISGHVSLYWYRQALGQGPEFLTYFNYEAQQDKSGLPNDRFSAERPEGSISTLTIQRTEQRDSAMYRCASSLARLAGGGETQYFGPGTRLLVL.

This rearrangement joins TRBV19 to TRBJ1-5; D is perhaps TRBD1 (5 bases). Germline lookup yields CDR1 LNHDA and CDR2 SQIVND (reference sequence). The CDR3 runs 15 residues. Trimming shortened V by 7 bases and J by 5 bases, and 18 bases separated the two germline ends. CDR3 coding DNA: TGTGCCAGTATTCGGAATGGGGGGGACCATCAGCCCCAGCATTTT. Translating it yields CASIRNGGDHQPQHF.

The chain has TRBV5-1 and TRBJ2-7; TRBD1 might be the D (5 bases). V lost 3 bases and J 3 bases, leaving 7 bases between the germline ends. The CDR3 covers 12 residues. Germline-derived CDR1 and CDR2 are SGHRS and YFSETQ. CDR3 amino acids: CASSSQGYEQYF. CDR3 nucleotide sequence: TGCGCCAGCAGCTCCCAGGGCTACGAGCAGTACTTC.

The chain couples TRBV4-3 to TRBJ2-1, with D perhaps matching TRBD2 (5 bases). Trimming shortened V by 0 bases and J by 10 bases, and 10 bases separated the two germline ends. CDR3 size: 13 residues. The germline V gene has CDR1 LGHNA and CDR2 YSLEER. CDR3 coding DNA: TGCGCCAGCAGCCAAGAAGACGGGGTCGAGCAGTTCTTC. Translating it yields CASSQEDGVEQFF.

The V and J genes are TRBV9 and TRBJ2-7; weak D call: TRBD1 (6 bases). Trimming removed 4 bases at V and 4 bases at J, with 18 bases between. Germline V gene lookup returns CDR1 SGDLS and CDR2 YYNGEE. This CDR3 has 15 residues. The CDR3 loop is CASSPTDRLDYEQYF. CDR3 DNA: TGTGCCAGCAGCCCAACGGACAGACTCGATTACGAGCAGTACTTC.

The chain couples TRBV9 to TRBJ1-3, with a weak D call TRBD1 (5 bases). The germline CDR1 and CDR2 sequences are SGDLS and YYNGEE. This CDR3 has 17 amino acids. The V and J ends lost 0 bases and 0 bases respectively, with 13 bases between them. The CDR3 region has the DNA TGTGCCAGCAGCGTAGCAGACAGTCCTTTCTCTGGAAACACCATATATTTT. This encodes CASSVADSPFSGNTIYF.

This chain links TRBV5-1 with TRBJ2-1; TRBD1 is a possible D gene (6 bases). The CDR3 totals 19 residues. V lost 2 bases to trimming and J lost 6 bases, with 27 bases between them. Germline lookup yields CDR1 SGHRS and CDR2 YFSETQ. The CDR3 DNA follows: TGCGCCAGCAGCTTCTGGGGGCGAGGATCCCCATCGGTGGCCAATGAGCAGTTCTTC. Protein: CASSFWGRGSPSVANEQFF.

The chain links TRBV5-4 to TRBJ2-7; TRBD1 matches 7 bases. This CDR3 region has 16 residues. V dropped 1 base and J dropped 2; count of bases not matched to a gene: 9. Germline CDR1 is SGHNT and CDR2 is YYREEE (reference sequence). CDR3 residues: CASSLTGAGIPYEQYF. Here the CDR3 DNA reads TGTGCCAGCAGCTTGACAGGGGCCGGGATCCCCTACGAGCAGTACTTC. Combining the CDR3 with reference TRBV5-4 and TRBJ2-7 gives the whole variable domain ETGVTQSPTHLIKTRGQQVTLRCSSQSGHNTVSWYQQALGQGPQFIFQYYREEENGRGNFPPRFSGLQFPNYSSELNVNALELDDSALYLCASSLTGAGIPYEQYFGPGTRLTVT.

The chain is built from TRBV29-1 and TRBJ2-3, with 8 bases identical to TRBD1. This CDR3 is built from 14 residues. Per germline, CDR1 SQVTM and CDR2 ANQGSEA. The V segment lost 3 bases and the J segment 3 bases; nucleotides outside the gene matches: 5. The chain's CDR3 is CSVERTGLTDTQYF. DNA for the CDR3: TGCAGCGTTGAGCGGACAGGGCTAACAGATACGCAGTATTTT.

J is TRBJ1-2 and V is TRBV5-1, with 7 bases lining up with TRBD1. Germline V gene data show CDR1 as SGHRS and CDR2 as YFSETQ. There are 14 residues in the CDR3. With 0 bases clipped from V and 7 bases from J, the junction kept 6 bases outside the gene matches. This chain's CDR3 is CASSLADRAAGYTF. The CDR3 nucleotides are TGCGCCAGCAGCTTGGCAGACAGGGCAGCTGGCTACACCTTC.

V is TRBV5-4 and J is TRBJ1-2, with D uncertain. Trimming pared 2 bases from V and 8 bases from J, leaving 13 bases between. This CDR3 has 13 residues. CDR1 is SGHNT, CDR2 YYREEE, per germline (reference sequence). The CDR3 is CASSLYRGRGYTF. CDR3 in DNA: TGTGCCAGCAGCTTATATCGGGGTAGGGGCTACACCTTC.

This chain joins TRBV13 and TRBJ2-7; D not certain. Germline V CDR1 and CDR2: PRHDT, FYEKMQ (reference sequence). V was clipped by 0 bases and J by 6 bases, with 9 bases between them. The CDR3 totals 13 residues. CDR3 sequence: CASSLGLTTEQYF. The CDR3 DNA sequence: TGTGCCAGCAGCTTAGGACTTACTACCGAGCAGTACTTC.

The table lists this clone with a count of one. The DNA of the CDR3 is TGTGCCAGCAGCAGAGCGGGGGTAACCTCTGGGGCCAACGTCCTGACTTTC. Translating it yields CASSRAGVTSGANVLTF. This chain uses TRBV11-2 with TRBJ2-6; 8 nucleotides match TRBD2. This CDR3 is built from 17 residues. Germline CDR1 and CDR2: SGHAT and FQNNGV. Germline trimming cut 5 bases from V and 0 bases from J; bases unmatched to any gene: 6.

The genes are TRBV13 and TRBJ1-6, with 7 bases identical to TRBD1. With 5 bases clipped from V and 7 bases from J, the junction kept 11 bases outside the gene matches. The CDR3 runs to 16 residues. Per the germline V gene, CDR1 is PRHDT and CDR2 is FYEKMQ (reference sequence). CDR3: CASSVYRGPENSPLHF. The CDR3 bases are TGTGCCAGCAGCGTATACAGGGGTCCGGAGAATTCACCCCTCCACTTT.